Shown below are 23 T cell receptor beta chains from a single sample sequenced in a study of blood T cells in healthy people across ages. Together with a sample-barcoded 5' primer, a J-beta primer mix was included in a second PCR lasting about 7 to 11 cycles. TCRdb reprocessed the 5' RACE reads via MiXCR and lists one record per CDR3 protein. The sample carries 890,000 or so distinct CDR3 sequences, around two thirds recorded once. The material sequenced was blood. The receptors originated from a man younger than 40 in good health.

V usage is TRBV11-2 and J usage is TRBJ1-4; no definite D call. The CDR3 consists of 15 residues. The ends were cut back, 4 bases at V and 0 bases at J, with 9 bases in the middle. Germline V CDR1 and CDR2: SGHAT, FQNNGV. CDR3 sequence reads: CASSWHSSTNEKLFF. The CDR3 region has the DNA TGTGCCAGCAGCTGGCACAGTTCAACTAATGAAAAACTGTTTTTT.

On this clonotype itself: One end of the junction varies from germline; a read error may be responsible. The CDR3: CATRDPGHRGYTF. CDR3 coding DNA: TGTGCCACCCGTGACCCGGGACATAGGGGCTACACCTTC. This chain links TRBV24-1 with TRBJ1-2, with D possibly matching TRBD1 (6 bases). Germline V gives CDR1 KGHDR, CDR2 SFDVKD. CDR3 size: 13 residues.

This chain uses TRBV20-1 with TRBJ2-2, with a weak D call TRBD2 (5 bases). Germline CDR1 and CDR2: DFQATT and SNEGSKA (reference sequence). With 3 bases removed from V and 0 bases from J, the gap between germline ends came to 14 bases. This CDR3 is built from 16 residues. DNA of the CDR3: TGCAGTGCTAGCAGTGACCCCGGGGCGAACACCGGGGAGCTGTTTTTT. Translated: CSASSDPGANTGELFF.

This clonotype has more than one count but fewer than ten. The genes are TRBV3-1 and TRBJ2-3; D unresolved. The CDR3 consists of 15 residues. Per the germline V gene, CDR1 is LGHDT and CDR2 is YNNKEL (reference sequence). V lost 0 bases, J lost 5 bases, and 12 bases lay in between. CDR3: CASSQETAVRDTQYF. The CDR3 DNA follows: TGTGCCAGCAGCCAAGAGACCGCGGTCCGAGATACGCAGTATTTT.

The V and J genes are TRBV7-2 and TRBJ2-2, with D perhaps TRBD1 (7 bases). Looked up from germline, CDR1 is SGHTA and CDR2 is FQGNSA. The CDR3 totals 15 residues. V dropped 5 bases and J dropped 5 bases, with 15 bases sitting between them. The CDR3 is CASSLPPGGTGELFF. The CDR3 region has the DNA TGTGCCAGCAGCCTACCTCCAGGGGGGACCGGGGAGCTGTTTTTT.

This sequence joins TRBV5-6 and TRBJ2-1; TRBD1 aligns across 7 bases. This CDR3 has 15 amino acids. Germline V gene data show CDR1 as SGHDT and CDR2 as YYEEEE. V gave up 6 bases and J gave up 2 bases; unmatched junction bases: 8. CDR3 region: CASTSGGQTYNEQFF. The CDR3 DNA sequence: TGTGCCAGCACCTCTGGGGGACAGACCTACAATGAGCAGTTCTTC.

The CDR3 sequence: CASSGDWEQYF. The CDR3 DNA follows: TGTGCCTCTAGCGGTGATTGGGAGCAGTACTTC. The chain links TRBV30 to TRBJ2-7; 7 bases are shared with TRBD2. In germline, CDR1 is GTSNPN, CDR2 SVGIG (reference sequence). V was pared by 7 bases and J by 7 bases, with 7 bases of the junction left unmatched. CDR3 size: 11 residues.

The chain uses TRBV18 and TRBJ2-7, with D unclear. CDR3 length: 14 residues. V lost 3 bases, J lost 4 bases, and 13 bases lay in between. Germline V CDR1 and CDR2: KGHSH, LQKENI. Written as DNA, the CDR3 is TGTGCCAGCTCACCGAGGTCCCCTTGGTACGAGCAGTACTTC. It yields the protein CASSPRSPWYEQYF.

V and J are TRBV7-3 and TRBJ2-3; 8 positions agree with TRBD1. This CDR3 contains 17 residues. CDR1 SGHTA and CDR2 FQGTGA come from the germline V gene. Unmatched junction bases numbered 11, after V lost 4 bases and J lost 2 bases. The CDR3 bases are TGTGCCAGCAGCTCTTGGACAGGGAGTTTTTCCACAGATACGCAGTATTTT. It encodes CASSSWTGSFSTDTQYF.

J is TRBJ2-3 and V is TRBV3-1; 8 bases fit TRBD1. Trimming removed 3 bases from V and 9 bases from J; junction bases left unmatched: 5. The CDR3 runs to 13 residues. Germline V gene data show CDR1 as LGHDT and CDR2 as YNNKEL (reference sequence). The chain's CDR3 is CASSHDRGGTQYF. As DNA, the CDR3 is TGTGCCAGCAGCCACGACAGGGGTGGCACGCAGTATTTT.

The chain employs TRBV5-1 and TRBJ2-7; D is unresolved. CDR1 is SGHRS, CDR2 YFSETQ, per germline. Trimming cost V 1 base and J 7 bases, with 6 bases left between them. This CDR3 has 11 residues. This chain's CDR3 is CASSLQEEQYF. The CDR3, as DNA: TGCGCCAGCAGCTTGCAGGAGGAGCAGTACTTC. Combining the CDR3 with reference TRBV5-1 and TRBJ2-7 gives the whole variable domain KAGVTQTPRYLIKTRGQQVTLSCSPISGHRSVSWYQQTPGQGLQFLFEYFSETQRNKGNFPGRFSGRQFSNSRSEMNVSTLELGDSALYLCASSLQEEQYFGPGTRLTVT.

This chain connects TRBV4-3 to TRBJ2-2; the D gene is possibly TRBD2 (6 bases). This CDR3 contains 15 residues. The V end was cut by 4 bases, the J end by 11 bases, with 20 bases between. CDR1 is LGHNA, CDR2 YSLEER, per germline. CDR3 region: CASSPLTSGLGELFF. Here the CDR3 DNA reads TGCGCCAGCAGCCCCCTGACTAGTGGGTTAGGCGAGCTGTTTTTT.

The chain uses TRBV7-2 and TRBJ1-6; TRBD1 is a possible D gene (6 bases). Trimming shortened V by 0 bases and J by 5 bases, and 8 bases separated the two germline ends. The germline V gene has CDR1 SGHTA and CDR2 FQGNSA. The CDR3 runs to 15 residues. The CDR3 sequence: CASSLAGHNNSPLHF. The CDR3 nucleotides are TGTGCCAGCAGCTTAGCGGGACACAATAATTCACCCCTCCACTTT. The full variable domain, completed using reference TRBV7-2 and TRBJ1-6, is GAGVSQSPSNKVTEKGKDVELRCDPISGHTALYWYRQSLGQGLEFLIYFQGNSAPDKSGLPSDRFSAERTGGSVSTLTIQRTQQEDSAVYLCASSLAGHNNSPLHFGNGTRLTVT.

The chain recombines TRBV12-5 with TRBJ2-3; D might be TRBD1 (7 bases). The CDR3 runs to 14 residues. The V and J ends lost 5 bases and 6 bases respectively, with 15 bases between them. Germline lookup yields CDR1 LGHNT and CDR2 FRNRAP. CDR3 protein: CASGPQGGWDTQYF. CDR3 sequence (DNA): TGTGCTAGTGGTCCCCAGGGGGGCTGGGATACGCAGTATTTT.

The chain links TRBV6-5 to TRBJ1-5, with no clear D. V was pared by 7 bases and J by 1 base, with 14 bases between. CDR1 is MNHEY and CDR2 is SVGAGI in the germline V gene. The CDR3 has 15 amino acids. CDR3 sequence: CASNPSWESNQPQHF. CDR3 sequence (DNA): TGTGCCAGCAACCCCTCGTGGGAGAGCAATCAGCCCCAGCATTTT.

This rearrangement joins TRBV7-2 to TRBJ2-1, with unresolved D. Looked up from germline, CDR1 is SGHTA and CDR2 is FQGNSA. V was shortened by 5 bases and J by 0 bases, with 17 bases between the two germline ends. This CDR3 is built from 17 residues. The CDR3 protein is CASSPDDFLSSYNEQFF. The CDR3 bases are TGTGCCAGCAGCCCAGACGACTTCTTGAGCTCCTACAATGAGCAGTTCTTC.

The V gene is TRBV24-1, the J gene TRBJ1-5; TRBD1 agrees at 7 bases. The CDR3 covers 16 residues. Trimming took 4 bases from V and 9 from J; bases not matched to a gene: 14. Germline CDR1 and CDR2: KGHDR and SFDVKD. The DNA for the CDR3 is TGTGCCACCAGTGAAAACGGGACACCAGGGGGTCGGCCCCAGCATTTT. As protein: CATSENGTPGGRPQHF.

This clonotype was detected only a few times. V is TRBV29-1 and J is TRBJ2-1, with D tentatively TRBD2 (6 bases). In germline, CDR1 is SQVTM, CDR2 ANQGSEA. Trimming cost V 0 bases and J 7 bases, with 10 bases left between them. The CDR3 contains 13 residues. The CDR3 region has the DNA TGCAGCGTTGAAGACGGGGGTCGGAATGAGCAGTTCTTC. Protein: CSVEDGGRNEQFF.

In its sample, this clonotype was seen many times. The chain links TRBV25-1 to TRBJ1-2; D perhaps matches TRBD1 (5 bases). The CDR3 is 13 residues long. V was clipped by 1 base and J by 8 bases, with 11 bases between them. CDR1 and CDR2 from the germline V gene are MGHDK and SYGVNS. Here the CDR3 reads CASSESDTRGYTF. DNA for the CDR3: TGTGCCAGCAGTGAATCGGACACCCGAGGCTACACCTTC.

The chain joins TRBV7-2 to TRBJ2-7, with 8 bases lining up with TRBD1. This CDR3 contains 15 residues. V was clipped by 4 bases and J by 3 bases; unmatched bases: 8. In germline, CDR1 is SGHTA, CDR2 FQGNSA. As DNA, the CDR3 is TGTGCCAGCAGCTCGACGGACAGGGCGGTCTACGAGCAGTACTTC. The encoded protein is CASSSTDRAVYEQYF.

This clonotype turned up a few times. The chain carries TRBV20-1 and TRBJ1-1; TRBD1 might be the D (5 bases). The V end was cut by 6 bases, the J end by 1 base, with 18 bases between. The CDR3 spans 15 residues. Germline V gene lookup returns CDR1 DFQATT and CDR2 SNEGSKA (reference sequence). This CDR3 is CSALPGNGGNTEAFF. The DNA for the CDR3 is TGCAGTGCCCTACCAGGGAATGGAGGGAACACTGAAGCTTTCTTT.

This clonotype turned up a few times. The chain combines TRBV20-1 with TRBJ2-4, with TRBD2 matching over 13 bases. Unmatched junction bases numbered 5, after V lost 5 bases and J lost 7 bases. The CDR3 length is 14 residues. From germline, CDR1 is DFQATT and CDR2 SNEGSKA (reference sequence). The CDR3 loop reads CSALTSGGRNIQYF. CDR3 in DNA: TGCAGTGCTCTGACTAGCGGGGGGAGGAACATTCAGTACTTC.

The gene calls are TRBV28 and TRBJ2-7, with a weak D call TRBD2 (7 bases). The germline V and J ends were trimmed by 5 bases and 5 bases, with 13 bases remaining between them. The length of the CDR3 is 13 residues. Germline assignment: CDR1 MDHEN and CDR2 SYDVKM. DNA for the CDR3: TGTGCCAGCAGTGGGGGGGGGCTGGACGAGCAGTACTTC. Translated: CASSGGGLDEQYF.